Each of the 6 T cell receptor beta chains below was sequenced from the same sample in a study of early T cells in non-severe SARS-CoV-2 infection. TCRdb reprocessed the 5' RACE reads via MiXCR and lists one record per CDR3 protein. The data contain under 70,000 distinct CDR3 sequences, 9.5% to 15% of them singletons. The sequencing input was whole blood. These receptors were obtained from an adult who was a healthcare worker with PCR-confirmed SARS-CoV-2 infection or an uninfected control (not recorded which).

The CDR3 region is CSAGTGLVETQYF. CDR3 nucleotides: TGCAGTGCTGGAACGGGACTGGTAGAGACCCAGTACTTC. The chain has TRBV20-1 and TRBJ2-5; possible D gene TRBD2, 6 bases. Germline CDR1 and CDR2: DFQATT and SNEGSKA (reference sequence). V was shortened by 5 bases and J by 4 bases, with 14 bases between the two germline ends. This CDR3 spans 13 amino acids.

This clonotype was detected many times. J is TRBJ2-1 and V is TRBV19; TRBD1 matches at 10 bases. The CDR3 is 16 residues long. Germline-derived CDR1 and CDR2 are LNHDA and SQIVND (reference sequence). With 7 bases clipped from V and 1 base from J, the junction kept 7 bases outside the gene matches. The CDR3: CASTATGGASYNEQFF. The CDR3 DNA reads as TGTGCCAGTACCGCGACAGGGGGCGCGTCCTACAATGAGCAGTTCTTC. Combining the CDR3 with reference TRBV19 and TRBJ2-1 gives the whole variable domain DGGITQSPKYLFRKEGQNVTLSCEQNLNHDAMYWYRQDPGQGLRLIYYSQIVNDFQKGDIAEGYSVSREKKESFPLTVTSAQKNPTAFYLCASTATGGASYNEQFFGPGTRLTVL.

This clonotype was counted ten times or more. This chain joins TRBV27 and TRBJ2-7; TRBD1 agrees at 9 bases. CDR1 MNHEY and CDR2 SMNVEV come from the germline V gene (reference sequence). V shed 9 bases, J shed 4 bases, and the junction held 10 bases outside the gene matches. CDR3 size: 14 residues. In DNA form, the CDR3 reads TGTGCCAGTGCAAAGGACAGGGGTTTGTACGAGCAGTACTTC. Its protein product is CASAKDRGLYEQYF.

This clonotype has more than one count but fewer than ten. The rearrangement uses TRBV29-1 and TRBJ1-2; the match to TRBD1 covers 12 bases. Germline-derived CDR1 and CDR2 are SQVTM and ANQGSEA. J gave up 7 bases and V 6 bases, and 6 bases lay outside the gene matches. CDR3 length: 13 residues. The CDR3 region has the DNA TGCAGCGTGGCGGGACAGGGGGCGAGTGGCTACACCTTC. Protein sequence: CSVAGQGASGYTF.

The chain uses TRBV7-2 and TRBJ1-2, with a tentative D call TRBD1 (5 bases). With 1 base removed from V and 5 bases from J, the gap between germline ends came to 8 bases. Germline V gene data show CDR1 as SGHTA and CDR2 as FQGNSA. The CDR3 is made up of 13 amino acids. The CDR3 loop reads CASSLEAGYGYTF. The CDR3 DNA reads TGTGCCAGCAGCTTAGAGGCAGGGTATGGCTACACCTTC.

The chain combines TRBV20-1 with TRBJ2-2, with 10 bases identical to TRBD2. The CDR3 covers 16 residues. Germline values: CDR1 DFQATT, CDR2 SNEGSKA (reference sequence). After removal of 5 bases from V and 5 bases from J, the junction contained 11 bases not matched to a gene. CDR3 loop: CSASRGLAAETGELFF. The CDR3 coding sequence is TGCAGTGCTTCTAGAGGACTAGCGGCCGAGACCGGGGAGCTGTTTTTT.